Below are 22 T cell receptor beta chains sequenced from a single sample in a study of T cells in women clearing cervical HPV infection. Method: immunoSEQ multiplex PCR; TCRdb's copy keeps in-frame clones and lacks some. This sample carries fewer than 35,000 clones, with roughly 7.3% going to the ten biggest clones. What was sequenced was blood buffy coat. The receptors were sampled from a woman aged 18 to 69 with a cervical HPV16 infection that either progressed to CIN3+ or cleared (not recorded which).

For this clone: The CDR3 end lies 3 residues beyond the end of the read and is filled in from the germline J gene. The V call is TRBV2, the J call TRBJ2-3; perhaps TRBD2 as D (6 bases). V dropped 4 bases and J dropped 3 bases, with 8 bases sitting between them. The CDR3 is 13 amino acids. Germline-derived CDR1 and CDR2 are SNHLY and FYNNEI. The chain's CDR3 is CASSVSGTDTQYF. The sequenced CDR3 bases are TGTGCCAGCAGTGTTAGCGGAACAGATACG.

A note on this clone: Read data end 3 residues before the CDR3 end; the end is taken from the germline J gene. The gene calls are TRBV20-1 and TRBJ2-3; possibly TRBD2 for D (5 bases). This CDR3 has 14 residues. Germline V lookup: CDR1 DFQATT, CDR2 SNEGSKA (reference sequence). CDR3 DNA, as far as it was read: TGCAGTGCTAAACTCTCGGGGAGCACGGAGACG. It translates to CSAKLSGSTET. The CDR3 as a whole reads CSAKLSGSTETQYF.

A remark on this clone: The read stops 3 residues short of the end of the CDR3; the missing end is completed from the germline J gene. V usage is TRBV27 and J usage is TRBJ2-1; D not resolved. The V end was cut by 1 base, the J end by 0 bases, with 13 bases between. The germline V gene encodes CDR1 MNHEY and CDR2 SMNVEV (reference sequence). The CDR3 is 17 amino acids. The part of the CDR3 DNA that was read is TGTGCCAGCAGTTTATTGCGCCAACAGAGCTCCTACAATGAG. This sequence encodes CASSLLRQQSSYNE. The full-length CDR3 reads as CASSLLRQQSSYNEQFF.

As concerns this clone: The read ends 3 residues before the CDR3 terminus; that terminus is restored from the germline J gene. This rearrangement joins TRBV11-2 to TRBJ1-1; D is undetermined. V was clipped by 2 bases and J by 3 bases, with 10 bases between them. Germline values: CDR1 SGHAT, CDR2 FQNNGV. The CDR3 is made up of 14 amino acids. The chain's CDR3 is CASSLFQEYTEAFF. The sequenced part of the CDR3 DNA is TGTGCCAGCAGCTTATTCCAGGAATACACTGAA.

Comments on this clone: Read coverage stops 3 residues before the CDR3 terminus; the germline J gene supplies the remainder. V gene TRBV18 combines with J gene TRBJ2-1; D not resolved. Trimming removed 3 bases at V and 6 bases at J, with 9 bases between. Germline lookup yields CDR1 KGHSH and CDR2 LQKENI. The CDR3 loop spans 13 amino acids. CDR3 bases read: TGTGCCAGCTCACCTCCAACCAGCAATGAG. Amino acids: CASSPPTSNE. The entire CDR3 protein reads CASSPPTSNEQFF.

Concerning this clone: The read ends 3 residues early relative to the CDR3; the germline J gene fills the gap. The V call is TRBV20-1, the J call TRBJ2-1, with 10 bases fitting TRBD2. The ends lost 0 bases at V and 7 bases at J; junction bases unmatched: 9. The germline CDR1 and CDR2 sequences are DFQATT and SNEGSKA (reference sequence). The CDR3 covers 16 residues. This CDR3 reads CSARDPLAGERNEQFF. Partial CDR3 DNA: TGCAGTGCTAGAGATCCGCTAGCGGGAGAACGGAATGAG.

A remark on this clone: The read finishes 3 residues shy of the CDR3 end, and the germline J gene is used to complete it. This chain joins TRBV30 and TRBJ2-7; 9 bases match TRBD2. Germline V gives CDR1 GTSNPN, CDR2 SVGIG (reference sequence). The CDR3 has 17 amino acids. V shed 2 bases, J shed 4 bases, and the junction held 15 bases outside the gene matches. The CDR3 spells CAWSPPPRLAVTYEQYF. Incomplete CDR3 DNA: TGTGCCTGGAGTCCTCCTCCAAGACTAGCGGTCACATACGAG.

With respect to this clone: Read sequence stops 3 residues before the CDR3 end, and the germline J gene provides the missing end. The chain combines TRBV7-2 with TRBJ2-3; possibly TRBD1 or TRBD2 for D (5 bases each). CDR1 is SGHTA, CDR2 FQGNSA, per germline. This CDR3 contains 14 residues. This CDR3 is CASSLGSKGETQYF. The CDR3 bases that were read are TGTGCCAGCAGCTTAGGATCCAAAGGGGAGACG. The full variable domain, its missing parts supplied by reference TRBV7-2 and TRBJ2-3, is GAGVSQSPSNKVTEKGKDVELRCDPISGHTALYWYRQSLGQGLEFLIYFQGNSAPDKSGLPSDRFSAERTGGSVSTLTIQRTQQEDSAVYLCASSLGSKGETQYFGPGTRLTVL.

A note on this clone: The CDR3 is cut off 3 residues early in the read; its end comes from the germline J gene. This rearrangement joins TRBV5-4 to TRBJ2-1, with D possibly matching TRBD1 (5 bases). Per germline, CDR1 SGHNT and CDR2 YYREEE (reference sequence). There are 15 residues in the CDR3. The V end lost 2 bases, the J end lost 0 bases, and 9 bases lay between the germline ends. Partial CDR3 DNA: TGTGCCAGCAGCTTACAGGCCAGCTCCTACAATGAG. Protein product: CASSLQASSYNE. The whole CDR3 protein is CASSLQASSYNEQFF. Based on the CDR3 plus reference TRBV5-4 and TRBJ2-1, the full variable domain is ETGVTQSPTHLIKTRGQQVTLRCSSQSGHNTVSWYQQALGQGPQFIFQYYREEENGRGNFPPRFSGLQFPNYSSELNVNALELDDSALYLCASSLQASSYNEQFFGPGTRLTVL.

Details on this clone: The CDR3 goes on 3 residues after the read ends, and that part is filled in from the germline J gene. The sample has other DNA sequences that encode this CDR3 too. The rearrangement joins TRBV19 to TRBJ1-3; no reliable D call. Germline lookup yields CDR1 LNHDA and CDR2 SQIVND (reference sequence). Trimming left V 3 bases short and J 0 bases short, with 6 bases between. The CDR3 length is 14 residues. The part of the CDR3 DNA that was read is TGTGCCAGTAGTATTGCGGGCTCTGGAAACACC. Its protein product is CASSIAGSGNT. The CDR3 as a whole reads CASSIAGSGNTIYF.

As regards this clone: The sequence runs out 3 residues before the end of the CDR3; the remainder is reconstructed from the germline J gene. The chain has TRBV7-8 and TRBJ2-3; 9 positions agree with TRBD1. Germline CDR1 is SGHVS and CDR2 is FQNEAQ. Unmatched junction bases numbered 4, after V lost 2 bases and J lost 4 bases. The CDR3 spans 15 residues. The sequenced CDR3 bases are TGTGCCAGCAGCTTATACAGGGGGCCGGCAGATACG. Translated: CASSLYRGPADT. The CDR3 as a whole reads CASSLYRGPADTQYF.

About this clone itself: The read halts 3 residues ahead of the CDR3 end, with the missing end drawn from the germline J gene. This rearrangement joins TRBV20-1 to TRBJ2-1; D might be TRBD1 (6 bases). The CDR3 extends over 15 amino acids. CDR1 DFQATT and CDR2 SNEGSKA come from the germline V gene (reference sequence). Trimming left V 3 bases short and J 2 bases short, with 14 bases between. CDR3 sequence reads: CSARGHRTAYNEQFF. CDR3 bases read: TGCAGTGCTAGGGGCCATCGGACAGCCTACAATGAG.

Remarks on this clone: The read stops 3 residues short of the end of the CDR3; the missing end is completed from the germline J gene. V is TRBV6-1 and J is TRBJ1-2; possible D gene TRBD1, 6 bases. The CDR3 has 13 residues. From germline, CDR1 is MNHNS and CDR2 SASEGT. The DNA read from the CDR3 is TGTGCCAGCAGTGAAGACAGGGCCCAAGGC. This encodes CASSEDRAQG. In full, the CDR3 reads CASSEDRAQGYTF.

In regard to this clone: The read terminates 3 residues before the CDR3 end, so the remaining end is supplied by the germline J gene. This chain links TRBV20-1 with TRBJ2-3; maybe TRBD2 (5 bases). Germline V lookup: CDR1 DFQATT, CDR2 SNEGSKA (reference sequence). CDR3 length equals 12 residues. V was trimmed by 5 bases and J by 4 bases, leaving 10 bases between them. The covered CDR3 bases are TGCAGTGCTGACCAAGCGGCAGATACG. Protein product: CSADQAADT. The whole CDR3 protein is CSADQAADTQYF.

In the case of this clone: From the germline J gene comes the end of the CDR3, since the read stops 3 residues before it. The V gene is TRBV19, the J gene TRBJ1-1; D not certain. This CDR3 has 15 amino acids. CDR1 LNHDA and CDR2 SQIVND come from the germline V gene (reference sequence). Trimming removed 1 base at V and 1 base at J, with 10 bases between. CDR3 DNA (partial): TGTGCCAGTAGTATAGTTGGAGGGTCGAACACTGAA. Translated: CASSIVGGSNTE. The complete CDR3 sequence is CASSIVGGSNTEAFF.

Worth noting for this clone: The read ends 3 residues early relative to the CDR3; the germline J gene fills the gap. This chain joins TRBV6-4 and TRBJ1-2; 10 positions agree with TRBD1. The V gene end was trimmed by 0 bases and the J gene end by 5 bases; junction bases not matched to a gene: 3. CDR1 and CDR2 from the germline V gene are MRHNA and SNTAGT. The CDR3 is made up of 15 amino acids. The CDR3 bases that were read are TGTGCCAGCAGTGACTCACCGGGACAGGGGTATGGC. Protein: CASSDSPGQGYG. The complete CDR3 sequence is CASSDSPGQGYGYTF.

For this clone: The CDR3 end falls 3 residues outside the read, so it is completed with the germline J gene. The V call is TRBV19, the J call TRBJ1-5, with 11 bases matching TRBD1. The CDR3 sequence is 16 residues long. The junction had 7 bases not matched to a gene; V was cut back by 5 bases and J by 4 bases. Germline CDR1 reads LNHDA; CDR2 reads SQIVND (reference sequence). Incomplete CDR3 DNA: TGTGCCAGTAGTTTCTCTGGGACAGGGGGGAATCAGCCC. Protein product: CASSFSGTGGNQP. The entire CDR3 sequence reads CASSFSGTGGNQPQHF.

A word on this clone: One end of the junction is discordant with germline, which a read error may explain. Incomplete CDR3 DNA: TGTGCTAGCAGCTTAGCGCTAGCGGGTCACCAAGAGACC. It encodes CASSLALAGHQET. The entire CDR3 is CASSLALAGHQETQYF. The chain is built from TRBV7-7 and TRBJ2-5; 8 nucleotides align to TRBD2. The CDR3 goes on 3 residues after the read ends, and that part is filled in from the germline J gene. Germline lookup yields CDR1 SSHAT and CDR2 FNYEAQ (reference sequence). The CDR3 is 16 residues long.

As for this clone: The observed sequence ends 3 residues before the CDR3 terminus, with the missing tail filled in from the germline J gene. The rearrangement links TRBV7-9 to TRBJ2-2; 10 bases map to TRBD1. Trimming removed 4 bases from V and 3 bases from J; junction bases left unmatched: 2. Germline loops: CDR1 SEHNR, CDR2 FQNEAQ (reference sequence). CDR3 length: 15 residues. The sequenced part of the CDR3 DNA is TGTGCCAGCAGCTCCGGGACAGGGGACACCGGGGAG. The encoded protein is CASSSGTGDTGE. The full-length CDR3 reads as CASSSGTGDTGELFF.

With respect to this clone: The DNA ends 3 residues before the CDR3 does, and the rest of the CDR3 is filled in from the germline J gene. The chain combines TRBV20-1 with TRBJ2-3; the D gene is possibly TRBD2 (6 bases). The CDR3 covers 15 residues. V lost 6 bases and J lost 3, with 19 bases in between. Per germline, CDR1 DFQATT and CDR2 SNEGSKA (reference sequence). The CDR3 region is CSATTIGTFTDTQYF. CDR3 DNA, as far as it was read: TGCAGTGCCACAACGATCGGGACTTTTACAGATACG.

As to this clone: Coverage ceases 3 residues before the CDR3 finishes, and the germline J gene fills in the end. The chain is built from TRBV11-3 and TRBJ1-1; tentatively, D is TRBD1 (6 bases). Germline loops: CDR1 SGHNT, CDR2 YENEEA. There are 15 residues in the CDR3. The sequenced part of the CDR3 DNA is TGTGCCAGCAGCGTAACAGGGACAAACTACAATGAG. Protein: CASSVTGTNYNE. The entire CDR3 is CASSVTGTNYNEAFF.

As to this clone: The observed sequence ends 3 residues before the CDR3 terminus, with the missing tail filled in from the germline J gene. V is TRBV16 and J is TRBJ2-4; 8 nucleotides align to TRBD1. Looked up from germline, CDR1 is KGHSY and CDR2 is FQNENV. The CDR3 is made up of 15 amino acids. The CDR3 here is CASSQSGRTGYGQYF. The sequenced CDR3 bases are TGTGCCAGCAGCCAATCGGGTCGGACAGGGTATGGT.